The entry below gives a single TCR beta chain sequence along with its context. Its specificity is not known. CDR1 and CDR2 (germline): DFQATT, SNEGSKA (reference sequence). The CDR3 runs 11 residues. The V end lost 3 bases, the J end lost 5 bases, and 7 bases lay between the germline ends. This record comes from a study of identical twins. Regarding the study as a whole: Twins shared out-of-frame alpha sequences with excess low generation probability. Insertion counts were lower in abundant cord blood beta clonotypes, a trend that memory repertoires did not show.

TCRdb re-analysed the 5' RACE reads in MiXCR, keeping a single row per CDR3 protein. The table includes 700,000 or so distinct CDR3 sequences, about 9.4% detected once. This same sample was also taken into another study, of yellow fever vaccine responses in identical twins.

This receptor was identified in a young woman in good health. Sequenced input: PBMCs. J is TRBJ1-2 and V is TRBV20-1; D uncertain. The CDR3 bases are TGCAGTGCTAGTGACATTTATGGCTACACCTTC. Protein: CSASDIYGYTF.